These 9 T cell receptor beta chains share one sample of origin, sequenced in a study of blood T cells in healthy people across ages (dated by TCRdb to the mid-2010s). Library preparation was by 5' RACE. The sequencer listed for this sample is Illumina HiSeq 2500. A second PCR of about 7 to 12 cycles was performed with a sample-barcoded 5' primer and a J-beta primer mix. In TCRdb, the public reads were trimmed at Q25 with fastp and aligned with MiXCR, with productive beta chains retained. Identical CDR3 proteins give one entry, which carries the most common genes and DNA. In all, the sample holds approximately 1.5 million distinct CDR3 sequences, and 34% of those were seen once. The ten largest make up 11% of the sample. The sequenced material came from blood. The receptors originated from a woman aged 25 to 39 in good health.

The CDR3, as DNA: TGTGCCATCGGGACAGACAGTAGCGAGCAGTACTTC. Protein: CAIGTDSSEQYF. This chain joins TRBV10-3 and TRBJ2-7; 7 bases are a match to TRBD1. This CDR3 is built from 12 residues. CDR1 is ENHRY, CDR2 SYGVKD, per germline. The V and J ends lost 8 bases and 6 bases, in that order; junction bases with no gene match: 7.

A few counts support this clonotype. V and J are TRBV23-1 and TRBJ2-5, with 9 bases identical to TRBD1. TRBV23-1 counts as an open reading frame of uncertain function. This CDR3 region has 20 residues. Unmatched junction bases numbered 23, after V lost 7 bases and J lost 2 bases. CDR3 DNA: TGCGCCAGCATAGGGGCAGAGTTTAGCCGGACAGGGGAACCACAAGAGACCCAGTACTTC. Its translation is CASIGAEFSRTGEPQETQYF.

The rearrangement links TRBV12-3 or TRBV12-4 to TRBJ2-4, with TRBD1 matching over 10 bases. V lost 6 bases and J lost 13; bases outside the gene matches: 12. The CDR3 loop spans 14 amino acids. The CDR3 DNA reads as TGTGCCAGCAGGCCGACAGGGGGCTCACAGGAGCAGTACTTC. It is translated as CASRPTGGSQEQYF.

V is TRBV21-1 and J is TRBJ2-3. TRBV21-1 is an annotated pseudogene. The CDR3 sequence is 12 residues long. The chain's CDR3 is CASSKCTDTQYF. CDR3 DNA: TGTGCCAGCAGCAAATGCACAGATACGCAGTATTTT.

A remark on this clonotype: This may come from a read error, since a much larger clone is one base off. The rearrangement uses TRBV20-1 and TRBJ2-1, with 10 positions matching TRBD2. The CDR3 totals 14 residues. Germline V CDR1 and CDR2: DFQATT, SNEGSKA (reference sequence). The chain's CDR3 is CSASSGSSHNERFF. Written as DNA, the CDR3 is TGCAGTGCCTCTAGCGGGAGTTCCCACAATGAGCGGTTCTTC.

V usage is TRBV12-3 or TRBV12-4 and J usage is TRBJ2-5; tentative D call: TRBD2 (7 bases). Trimming removed 4 bases at V and 9 bases at J, with 18 bases between. The CDR3 is made up of 14 amino acids. The DNA of the CDR3 is TGTGCCAGCAGTTCTATAGGAGGGGGGGAGGCCCAGTACTTC. Translating gives CASSSIGGGEAQYF.

This clonotype has just a few counts. The chain has TRBV9 and TRBJ2-5; 13 bases agree with TRBD2. The DNA matches TRBJ2-7 better at its end, which makes the J call doubtful. This CDR3 comprises 20 residues. Germline CDR1 is SGDLS and CDR2 is YYNGEE. This CDR3 is CASSPLVLAGGLYPSHEQYF. The CDR3 DNA sequence: TGTGCCAGCAGCCCCCTGGTACTAGCGGGGGGGTTATACCCGTCCCACGAGCAGTACTTC.

This clonotype was detected only a few times. V usage is TRBV28 and J usage is TRBJ2-5; TRBD2 matches at 7 bases. The germline CDR1 and CDR2 sequences are MDHEN and SYDVKM. V trimming: 2 bases; J trimming: 2 bases; junction bases outside the gene matches: 8. There are 16 residues in the CDR3. CDR3 DNA sequence: TGTGCCAGCAGTTTAAAGGAACTAGCGCCTCAAGAGACCCAGTACTTC. Its protein product is CASSLKELAPQETQYF.

The sample holds many counts of this clonotype. The V gene is TRBV7-2, the J gene TRBJ1-5; 8 bases are shared with TRBD1. There are 15 residues in the CDR3. V lost 1 base and J lost 4; bases outside the gene matches: 3. CDR1 and CDR2 (germline): SGHTA, FQGNSA. In nucleotides, the CDR3 is TGTGCCAGCAGCTTAGAGGACAGGGCAAATCAGCCCCAGCATTTT. Protein: CASSLEDRANQPQHF.